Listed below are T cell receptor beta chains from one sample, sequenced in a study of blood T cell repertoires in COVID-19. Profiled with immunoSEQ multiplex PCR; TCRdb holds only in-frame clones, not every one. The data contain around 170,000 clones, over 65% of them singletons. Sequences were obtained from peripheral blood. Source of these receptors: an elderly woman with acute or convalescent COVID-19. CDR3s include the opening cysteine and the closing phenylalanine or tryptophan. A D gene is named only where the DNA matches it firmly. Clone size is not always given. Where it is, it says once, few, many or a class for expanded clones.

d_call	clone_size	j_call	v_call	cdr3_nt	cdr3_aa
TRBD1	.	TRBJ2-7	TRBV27	TGTGCCAGCAGTTTACGGTGGGACAGTTACGAGCAGTACTTC	CASSLRWDSYEQYF
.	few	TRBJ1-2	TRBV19	TGTGCCAGTAGTATCGGCACTCGGGACTATGGCTACACCTTC	CASSIGTRDYGYTF
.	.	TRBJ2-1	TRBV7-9	TGTGCCAGCAGCAAACTCGGAGGGCCGGGTATAGAGCAGTTCTTC	CASSKLGGPGIEQFF
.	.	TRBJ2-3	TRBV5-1	TGCGCCAGCAGCACTATACCGACAGTCACAGATACGCAGTATTTT	CASSTIPTVTDTQYF
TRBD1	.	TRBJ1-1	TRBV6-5	TGTGCCAGCAGCCGCACAGGGGCTTTTCTATCCGAAGCTTTCTTT	CASSRTGAFLSEAFF
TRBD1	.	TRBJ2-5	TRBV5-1	TGCGCCAGCAGCATGACAGGGGCCCAAGAGACCCAGTACTTC	CASSMTGAQETQYF
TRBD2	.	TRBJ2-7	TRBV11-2	TGTGCCAGCAGCTCAAGACTAGCGGGAGTGGCCGAGCAGTACTTC	CASSSRLAGVAEQYF
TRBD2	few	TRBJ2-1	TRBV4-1	TGCGCCAGCAGCCGCTGGACTAGCGGGAGCGGGGAGAATGAGCAGTTCTTC	CASSRWTSGSGENEQFF
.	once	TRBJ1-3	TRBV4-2	TGTGCCAGCAGCCAAGGGGGGCAGACCGGAAACACCATATATTTT	CASSQGGQTGNTIYF
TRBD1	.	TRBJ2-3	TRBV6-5	TGTGCCAGCAGTCCGGGACAGAGCACAGATACGCAGTATTTT	CASSPGQSTDTQYF
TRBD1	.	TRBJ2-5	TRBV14	TGTGCCAGCAGACGAGGGACAGCCAGGGGGGAGACCCAGTACTTC	CASRRGTARGETQYF
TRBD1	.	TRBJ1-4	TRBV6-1	TGTGCCAGCAGTGAAGCGAAACTGTGGGACAGCGAAAAACTGTTTTTT	CASSEAKLWDSEKLFF
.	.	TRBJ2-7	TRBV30	TGTGCCTGGAGTGGGGGCCGAGCCCCCTACGAGCAGTACTTC	CAWSGGRAPYEQYF
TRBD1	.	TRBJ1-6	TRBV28	TGTGCCAGCAACCGAGGGACAGACTCTTATAATTCACCCCTCCACTTT	CASNRGTDSYNSPLHF
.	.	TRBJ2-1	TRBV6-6	TGTGCCAGCAAAGCGGACAATGAGCAGTTCTTC	CASKADNEQFF
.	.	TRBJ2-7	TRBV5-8	TGTGCCAGCAGCTCGTGGACTGGCCGCTACGAGCAGTACTTC	CASSSWTGRYEQYF
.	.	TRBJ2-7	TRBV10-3	TGTGCCATCAGTGCCGCAGGGGAGCAGTACTTC	CAISAAGEQYF
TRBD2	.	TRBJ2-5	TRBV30	TGTGCCTCGGAGGGACTAGAGGGAGAGACCCAGTACTTC	CASEGLEGETQYF
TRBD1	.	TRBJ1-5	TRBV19	TGTGCCAGTGGGGGACAGGGTGGCAATCAGCCCCAGCATTTT	CASGGQGGNQPQHF
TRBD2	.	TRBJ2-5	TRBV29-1	TGCAGCGTTGCCCTAGCGGGAAGAGAGGAGACCCAGTACTTC	CSVALAGREETQYF
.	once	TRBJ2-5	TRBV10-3	TGTGCCATCAGTGAGTCAATGGGGAGGGAGACCCAGTACTTC	CAISESMGRETQYF
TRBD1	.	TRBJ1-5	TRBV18	TGTGCCAGCTCACCAAGACAGGGGGCACAGCCCCAGCATTTT	CASSPRQGAQPQHF
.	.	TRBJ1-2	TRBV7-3	TGTGCCAGCAGCCTAAGGGGCTTCTATGGCTACACCTTC	CASSLRGFYGYTF
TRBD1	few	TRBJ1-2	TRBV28	TGTGCCAGCGATCAATCTACAGGGGTCTACACCTTC	CASDQSTGVYTF
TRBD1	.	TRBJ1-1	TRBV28	TGTGCCAGCAGGACGGACAGGTCGGAAGCTTTCTTT	CASRTDRSEAFF
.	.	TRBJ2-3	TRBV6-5	TGTGCCAGCAGACCTAGCGTTACTAGCACAGATACGCAGTATTTT	CASRPSVTSTDTQYF
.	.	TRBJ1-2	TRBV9	TGTGCCAGCAGCGTAGGGGGGGTTAACTATGGCTACACCTTC	CASSVGGVNYGYTF
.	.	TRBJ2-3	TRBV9	TGTGCCAGCAGCCCCGGACCAAGGGGAACAGATACGCAGTATTTT	CASSPGPRGTDTQYF
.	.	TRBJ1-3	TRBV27	TGTGCCGTCAAGTCCGGGGGGGCTGGAAACACCATATATTTT	CAVKSGGAGNTIYF
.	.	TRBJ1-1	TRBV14	TGTGCCAGCAGCCAAGGCCGAGGGAGAGGGTCCGAAGCTTTCTTT	CASSQGRGRGSEAFF
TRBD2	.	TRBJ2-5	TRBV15	TGTGCCACCAGCAGAGGCGGACTAGCGGGGGAAGAGACCCAGTACTTC	CATSRGGLAGEETQYF
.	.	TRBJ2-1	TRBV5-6	TGTGCCAACTCGACAGAGTACAATGAGCAGTTCTTC	CANSTEYNEQFF
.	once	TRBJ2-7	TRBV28	TGTGCCAGCAACTTCAGAGGTCCCGGGGAGCAGTACTTC	CASNFRGPGEQYF
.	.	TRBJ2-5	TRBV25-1	TGTGCCAGCATTTTCGGGGAGACCCAGTACTTC	CASIFGETQYF
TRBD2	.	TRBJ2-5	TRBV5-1	TGCGCCAGCAGCGGAGCGGGAGTGGTTGAGACCCAGTACTTC	CASSGAGVVETQYF
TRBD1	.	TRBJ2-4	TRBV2	TGTGCCAGCAGCGACGGTACAGGGGGCAACATTCAGTACTTC	CASSDGTGGNIQYF
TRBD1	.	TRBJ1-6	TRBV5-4	TGTGCCAGCAGCCCCGCCGCGGGACAGACTAATTCACCCCTCCACTTT	CASSPAAGQTNSPLHF
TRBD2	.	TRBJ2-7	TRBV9	TGTGCCAGCAGCGTAGATCCTAGCGGTCCGTCCTACGAGCAGTACTTC	CASSVDPSGPSYEQYF
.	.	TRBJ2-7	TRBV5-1	TGCGCCAGCAGCCTCAAGCGGACAGCAGGCTACGAGCAGTACTTC	CASSLKRTAGYEQYF
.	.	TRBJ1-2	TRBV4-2	TGTGCCAGCAGCCAAGACCTGTATGGCTACACCTTC	CASSQDLYGYTF
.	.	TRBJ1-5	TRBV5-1	TGCGCCAGCAGCCCAACGGGTAGCAATCAGCCCCAGCATTTT	CASSPTGSNQPQHF
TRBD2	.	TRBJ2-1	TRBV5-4	TGTGCCAGCATTCTAGCGGGAGCCCCCTACAATGAGCAGTTCTTC	CASILAGAPYNEQFF
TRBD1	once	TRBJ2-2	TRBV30	TGTGCCTGGAGTTTAGACAGGGTCGGGGAGCTGTTTTTT	CAWSLDRVGELFF
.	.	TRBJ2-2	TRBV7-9	TGTGCCAGCAGCTTACCCTTTCATGAGAGGGGGATAAACACCGGGGAGCTGTTTTTT	CASSLPFHERGINTGELFF
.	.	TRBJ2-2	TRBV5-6	TGTGCCAGCAGCTTCTTGGAGGGTTCGAACACCGGGGAGCTGTTTTTT	CASSFLEGSNTGELFF
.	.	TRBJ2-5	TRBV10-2	TGCGCCAGCGGGGGGGGCGGGGAGACCCAGTACTTC	CASGGGGETQYF
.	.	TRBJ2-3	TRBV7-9	TGTGCCAGCAGCCCGCCTACGGGTTACAGGAGTGTTACGCAGTATTTT	CASSPPTGYRSVTQYF
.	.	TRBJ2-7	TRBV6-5	TGTGCCAGCAGTAGTCTCACAGGGTACGAGCAGTACTTC	CASSSLTGYEQYF
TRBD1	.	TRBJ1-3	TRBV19	TGTGCCAGCCGAGGACAGGGGCAGGGAAACACCATATATTTT	CASRGQGQGNTIYF
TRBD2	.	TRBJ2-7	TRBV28	TGTGCCAGCAGTGGGACTAGCGGGAGATACGAGCAGTACTTC	CASSGTSGRYEQYF
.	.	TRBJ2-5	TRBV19	TGTGCCAGTAGTACCGACGGGGAAGAGACCCAGTACTTC	CASSTDGEETQYF
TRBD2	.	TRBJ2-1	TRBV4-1	TGCGCCAGCAGCCAAGATCCGACTAGCGGGTATTACAATGAGCAGTTCTTC	CASSQDPTSGYYNEQFF
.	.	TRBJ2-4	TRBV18	TGTGCCAGCTCACCAGAATCAGGAAAGAACATTCAGTACTTC	CASSPESGKNIQYF
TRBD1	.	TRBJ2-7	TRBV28	TGTGCCAGCAGTTTAGGGGGGACAGGGTCGGCCGAGCAGTACTTC	CASSLGGTGSAEQYF
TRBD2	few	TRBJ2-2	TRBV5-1	TGCGCCAGCAGCCCCGGGACTAGCGCGAGTGGGGAGCTGTTTTTT	CASSPGTSASGELFF
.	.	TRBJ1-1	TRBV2	TGTGCCAGCAGTGGTATGGGGCACACTGAAGCTTTCTTT	CASSGMGHTEAFF
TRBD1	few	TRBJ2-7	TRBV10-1	TGCGCCAGCAGTGAGTCTCGAGACAGGGGCTACGAGCAGTACTTC	CASSESRDRGYEQYF
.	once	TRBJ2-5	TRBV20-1	TGCAGTGCTGCCCGGGGGGAGACCCAGTACTTC	CSAARGETQYF
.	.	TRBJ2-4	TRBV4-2	TGTGCCAGCAGCCAAGGGGCTAGCGAAAAAAACATTCAGTACTTC	CASSQGASEKNIQYF